Shown below are 26 T cell receptor beta chains from a single sample sequenced in a study of T cell responses to AZD1222 COVID-19 vaccine. The data were produced by immunoSEQ multiplex PCR, yet TCRdb's version contains in-frame clones alone and is incomplete. Of 95,000 or so clones listed, around 92% were seen once; the top ten hold approximately 2.8%. The sequencing used peripheral blood, collected on day 0 of MenACWY control vaccination. The receptors shown here come from an adult in good health.

This sequence joins TRBV13 and TRBJ2-5; 11 bases fit TRBD2. The V gene end was trimmed by 5 bases and the J gene end by 5 bases; junction bases not matched to a gene: 16. CDR1 and CDR2 from the germline V gene are PRHDT and FYEKMQ (reference sequence). The CDR3 has 18 amino acids. CDR3 in amino acids: CASSASHYLAGGLETQYF. The CDR3, as DNA: TGTGCCAGCAGCGCCAGTCATTACTTAGCGGGGGGGTTGGAGACCCAGTACTTC. Full variable domain (rest looked up from reference TRBV13 and TRBJ2-5): AAGVIQSPRHLIKEKRETATLKCYPIPRHDTVYWYQQGPGQDPQFLISFYEKMQSDKGSIPDRFSAQQFSDYHSELNMSSLELGDSALYFCASSASHYLAGGLETQYFGPGTRLLVL.

This clone was seen once. V gene TRBV28 combines with J gene TRBJ2-7; TRBD2 might be the D (5 bases). The V end lost 11 bases, the J end lost 0 bases, and 17 bases lay between the germline ends. The germline V gene encodes CDR1 MDHEN and CDR2 SYDVKM. This CDR3 region has 14 residues. This CDR3 is CAGSRGSSSYEQYF. CDR3 in DNA: TGTGCCGGATCACGGGGATCCAGCTCCTACGAGCAGTACTTC.

This chain links TRBV9 with TRBJ1-4; TRBD1 is a possible D gene (6 bases). In germline, CDR1 is SGDLS, CDR2 YYNGEE. V lost 4 bases and J lost 7, with 14 bases in between. The CDR3 extends over 14 amino acids. The CDR3 reads CASSLGGLTEKLFF. The CDR3 DNA reads as TGTGCCAGCAGCTTAGGGGGGTTGACTGAAAAACTGTTTTTT. Full variable domain (outside the CDR3, taken from reference TRBV9 and TRBJ1-4): DSGVTQTPKHLITATGQRVTLRCSPRSGDLSVYWYQQSLDQGLQFLIQYYNGEERAKGNILERFSAQQFPDLHSELNLSSLELGDSALYFCASSLGGLTEKLFFGSGTQLSVL.

The chain joins TRBV9 to TRBJ2-7; D is unresolved. V was cut by 3 bases and J by 4 bases, with 14 bases left in between. The CDR3 spans 14 residues. Germline CDR1 is SGDLS and CDR2 is YYNGEE. The CDR3 loop reads CASSEEDWPYEQYF. CDR3 coding DNA: TGTGCCAGCAGCGAGGAAGACTGGCCGTACGAGCAGTACTTC.

This clone was seen a few times. The rearrangement links TRBV6-5 to TRBJ2-1; tentatively, D is TRBD2 (6 bases). The CDR3 covers 16 residues. CDR1 and CDR2 (germline): MNHEY, SVGAGI. V was cut by 0 bases and J by 8 bases, with 17 bases left in between. The CDR3 loop is CASSYSTGRLRDEQFF. The DNA of the CDR3 is TGTGCCAGCAGTTACTCGACGGGGAGGCTTCGGGATGAGCAGTTCTTC.

J is TRBJ2-3 and V is TRBV7-2; 7 bases map to TRBD2. Per the germline V gene, CDR1 is SGHTA and CDR2 is FQGNSA. The J segment lost 5 bases and the V segment lost 5 bases, leaving 7 bases of the junction unmatched. The CDR3 loop spans 14 amino acids. The CDR3, as DNA: TGTGCCAGCAGCGCGGGGGTTAATATAGATACGCAGTATTTT. This encodes CASSAGVNIDTQYF.

The chain links TRBV3-1 (or the pseudogene TRBV3-2) to TRBJ1-6, with a weak D call TRBD1 (5 bases). Germline loops: CDR1 LGHDT, CDR2 YNNKEL (reference sequence). This CDR3 comprises 15 residues. V was trimmed by 4 bases and J by 0 bases, leaving 7 bases between them. As DNA, the CDR3 is TGTGCCAGCAGCCGACAGAACTCCTATAATTCACCCCTCCACTTT. Translated, it gives CASSRQNSYNSPLHF.

The gene calls are TRBV18 and TRBJ2-1; 9 nucleotides match TRBD1. V lost 4 bases and J lost 5; bases outside the gene matches: 6. Germline assignment: CDR1 KGHSH and CDR2 LQKENI. This CDR3 is 15 amino acids long. CDR3 region: CASSRGQGSDNEQFF. Written as DNA, the CDR3 is TGTGCCAGCTCACGGGGACAGGGTAGCGACAATGAGCAGTTCTTC.

CDR3 in amino acids: CASRRDSTATNEKLFF. In nucleotides, the CDR3 is TGTGCCAGCAGGCGGGACTCAACTGCAACTAATGAAAAACTGTTTTTT. V gene TRBV2 combines with J gene TRBJ1-4, with a weak D call TRBD1 (5 bases). The CDR3 runs 16 residues. Germline V gene lookup returns CDR1 SNHLY and CDR2 FYNNEI. The V end was cut by 6 bases, the J end by 0 bases, with 14 bases between.

The V and J genes are TRBV7-9 and TRBJ1-4; tentative D call: TRBD1 (5 bases). Germline CDR1 is SEHNR and CDR2 is FQNEAQ (reference sequence). V dropped 5 bases and J dropped 4 bases, with 14 bases sitting between them. The CDR3 has 15 amino acids. The DNA of the CDR3 is TGTGCCAGCAGCCGCGGGACGGCCGTTAATGAAAAACTGTTTTTT. Translation gives CASSRGTAVNEKLFF.

This chain uses TRBV19 with TRBJ1-3, with D perhaps TRBD1 (6 bases). V was pared by 7 bases and J by 4 bases, with 14 bases between. The CDR3 sequence is 14 residues long. Germline CDR1 reads LNHDA; CDR2 reads SQIVND (reference sequence). In DNA form, the CDR3 reads TGTGCCAGTACGACAGGTCAAAACGGAAACACCATATATTTT. Translating it yields CASTTGQNGNTIYF. Full variable domain (rest looked up from reference TRBV19 and TRBJ1-3): DGGITQSPKYLFRKEGQNVTLSCEQNLNHDAMYWYRQDPGQGLRLIYYSQIVNDFQKGDIAEGYSVSREKKESFPLTVTSAQKNPTAFYLCASTTGQNGNTIYFGEGSWLTVV.

The chain links TRBV19 to TRBJ2-1; D not resolved. CDR3 length: 13 residues. The ends were cut back, 4 bases at V and 9 bases at J, with 13 bases in the middle. The V gene's germline CDR1 is LNHDA and CDR2 SQIVND (reference sequence). In nucleotides, the CDR3 is TGTGCCAGTAGTACGGCCGGACGCACTGAGCAGTTCTTC. It codes for CASSTAGRTEQFF.

The chain employs TRBV28 and TRBJ1-2; D unclear. The length of the CDR3 is 15 residues. From germline, CDR1 is MDHEN and CDR2 SYDVKM. V was shortened by 1 base and J by 0 bases, with 9 bases between the two germline ends. In nucleotides, the CDR3 is TGTGCCAGCAGTTTATCATGGGTATCTAACTATGGCTACACCTTC. It is translated as CASSLSWVSNYGYTF.

This rearrangement joins TRBV7-9 to TRBJ1-4, with D uncertain. Between the trimmed V and J ends, which lost 6 bases and 0 bases, there was a span of 14 bases. The V gene's germline CDR1 is SEHNR and CDR2 FQNEAQ (reference sequence). The CDR3 length is 16 residues. The CDR3 DNA sequence: TGTGCCAGCAGTTCTCAAAGTCTTGCAACTAATGAAAAACTGTTTTTT. It yields the protein CASSSQSLATNEKLFF.

V gene TRBV29-1 combines with J gene TRBJ2-7; D not resolved. Germline V CDR1 and CDR2: SQVTM, ANQGSEA. The CDR3 has 14 amino acids. Trimming stripped 4 bases from V and 3 bases from J, with 16 bases between. DNA of the CDR3: TGCAGCGTTGGATTTAGGGTAGGGCGCTACGAGCAGTACTTC. Amino acid sequence: CSVGFRVGRYEQYF.

The chain joins TRBV6-6 to TRBJ1-1; D uncertain. The CDR3 sequence is 13 residues long. Trimming pared 6 bases from V and 1 base from J, leaving 9 bases between. The germline V gene encodes CDR1 MNHNY and CDR2 SVGAGI (reference sequence). CDR3 sequence (DNA): TGTGCCAGCAGCTGGGATACGAACACTGAAGCTTTCTTT. This codes for CASSWDTNTEAFF.

The CDR3 sequence: CASSLWGPRGGMNTEAFF. CDR3 bases: TGCGCCAGCAGCTTGTGGGGGCCGCGGGGCGGCATGAACACTGAAGCTTTCTTT. The chain has TRBV5-1 and TRBJ1-1; a possible D gene is TRBD1 (6 bases). Germline V CDR1 and CDR2: SGHRS, YFSETQ. V was pared by 1 base and J by 0 bases, with 19 bases between. This CDR3 has 18 amino acids.

The chain carries TRBV7-2 and TRBJ2-6; 9 nucleotides agree with TRBD1. Trimming took 1 base from V and 4 from J; bases not matched to a gene: 8. Germline V CDR1 and CDR2: SGHTA, FQGNSA. This CDR3 has 18 amino acids. The CDR3 coding sequence is TGTGCCAGCAGCTTAGGACAGGGGGGTCCCCTCGGGGCCAACGTCCTGACTTTC. Translated, it gives CASSLGQGGPLGANVLTF.

This chain connects TRBV28 to TRBJ1-5, with 8 bases lining up with TRBD1. The CDR3 runs 14 residues. Germline-derived CDR1 and CDR2 are MDHEN and SYDVKM. Losses at the gene ends were 4 bases for V and 7 bases for J; bases not matched to a gene: 6. This CDR3 is CASSSRQGIQPQHF. CDR3 in DNA: TGTGCCAGCAGTTCTAGACAGGGGATCCAGCCCCAGCATTTT.

The chain uses TRBV6-2 or TRBV6-3 and TRBJ2-7; D may be TRBD1 or TRBD2 (5 bases each). Trimming took off 4 bases at V and 7 bases at J, with 14 bases between the two ends. The CDR3 consists of 13 residues. Germline V gives CDR1 MNHEY, CDR2 SVGEGT. For the CDR3, the DNA is TGTGCCAGCAGTTCTGTGGGGACGGGAGAGCAGTACTTC. Protein: CASSSVGTGEQYF.

This chain joins TRBV19 and TRBJ2-7; 10 bases agree with TRBD1. J was trimmed by 7 bases and V by 3 bases; bases with no gene match: 6. Germline-derived CDR1 and CDR2 are LNHDA and SQIVND (reference sequence). This CDR3 contains 14 residues. The chain's CDR3 is CASSIGTGAREQYF. CDR3 coding DNA: TGTGCCAGTAGTATCGGGACAGGGGCACGAGAGCAGTACTTC.

V gene TRBV3-1 (or the pseudogene TRBV3-2) combines with J gene TRBJ2-5, with D perhaps TRBD1 or TRBD2 (6 bases each). Germline-derived CDR1 and CDR2 are LGHDT and YNNKEL (reference sequence). The CDR3 sequence is 14 residues long. Trimming pared 4 bases from V and 5 bases from J, leaving 14 bases between. The CDR3: CASSPSWGAETQYF. As DNA, the CDR3 is TGTGCCAGCAGCCCCAGCTGGGGGGCTGAGACCCAGTACTTC.

The table lists this clone with a count of one. One junction end disagrees with the germline gene, perhaps due to a read error. V usage is TRBV7-7 and J usage is TRBJ1-1; D ambiguous. The CDR3 is 15 residues long. From germline, CDR1 is SSHAT and CDR2 FNYEAQ (reference sequence). This CDR3 reads CASSLRSFSNTEAFF. The CDR3 nucleotides are TGTGCTAGCAGCTTAAGGTCCTTCTCGAACACTGAAGCTTTCTTT.

V usage is TRBV7-8 and J usage is TRBJ1-1; no firm D call. CDR1 and CDR2 from the germline V gene are SGHVS and FQNEAQ. V was trimmed by 7 bases and J by 8 bases, leaving 20 bases between them. The CDR3 loop spans 14 amino acids. CDR3 loop: CASTLFEGTAEAFF. In DNA form, the CDR3 reads TGTGCCAGCACCCTATTTGAGGGTACAGCGGAAGCTTTCTTT.

This clone showed up just a few times. This chain uses TRBV11-2 with TRBJ1-2; D call uncertain. Germline V lookup: CDR1 SGHAT, CDR2 FQNNGV. The CDR3 runs 15 residues. Trimming took 0 bases from V and 7 from J, leaving 15 bases between them. Here the CDR3 reads CASSLDRRQSPGYTF. The CDR3 bases are TGTGCCAGCAGCTTAGATCGGAGGCAGTCCCCTGGCTACACCTTC.

The chain couples TRBV20-1 to TRBJ2-5; D unresolved. The V gene lost 2 bases and the J gene lost 6 bases, with 4 bases spanning the gap. Germline CDR1 reads DFQATT; CDR2 reads SNEGSKA (reference sequence). The CDR3 contains 10 residues. The CDR3 DNA sequence: TGCAGTGCTAGACGGCAGACCCAGTACTTC. Translation: CSARRQTQYF.